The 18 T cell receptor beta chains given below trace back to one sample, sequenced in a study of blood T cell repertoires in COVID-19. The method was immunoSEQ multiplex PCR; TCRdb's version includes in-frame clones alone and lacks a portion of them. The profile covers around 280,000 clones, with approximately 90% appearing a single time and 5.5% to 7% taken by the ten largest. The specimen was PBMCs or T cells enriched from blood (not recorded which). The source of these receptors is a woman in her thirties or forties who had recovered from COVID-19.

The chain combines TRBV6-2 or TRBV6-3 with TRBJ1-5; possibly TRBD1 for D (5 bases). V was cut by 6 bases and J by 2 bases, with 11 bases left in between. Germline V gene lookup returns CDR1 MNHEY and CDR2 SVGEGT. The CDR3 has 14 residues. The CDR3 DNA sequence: TGTGCCAGCAGCCTAGACAGAGGCAATCAGCCCCAGCATTTT. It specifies CASSLDRGNQPQHF.

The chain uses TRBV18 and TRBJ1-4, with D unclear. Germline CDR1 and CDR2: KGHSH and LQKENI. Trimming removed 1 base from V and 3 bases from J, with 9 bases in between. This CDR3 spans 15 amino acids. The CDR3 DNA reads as TGTGCCAGCTCACCACGAGGAGAATCTAATGAAAAACTGTTTTTT. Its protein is CASSPRGESNEKLFF.

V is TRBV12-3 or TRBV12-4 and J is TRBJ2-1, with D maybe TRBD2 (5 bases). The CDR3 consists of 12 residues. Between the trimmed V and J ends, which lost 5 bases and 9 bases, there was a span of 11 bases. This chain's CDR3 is CASSQLDGEQFF. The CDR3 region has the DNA TGTGCCAGCAGTCAACTAGACGGTGAGCAGTTCTTC.

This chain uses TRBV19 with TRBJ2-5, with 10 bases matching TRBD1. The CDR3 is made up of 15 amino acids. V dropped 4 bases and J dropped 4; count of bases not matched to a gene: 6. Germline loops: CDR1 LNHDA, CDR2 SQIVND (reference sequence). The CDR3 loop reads CASSSWTGGRETQYF. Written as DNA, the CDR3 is TGTGCCAGTAGTAGCTGGACAGGGGGGAGAGAGACCCAGTACTTC.

The CDR3: CASSPRLAAYNEQFF. The CDR3 region has the DNA TGTGCCAGCAGCCCGCGACTAGCGGCCTACAATGAGCAGTTCTTC. This chain joins TRBV3-1 (or the pseudogene TRBV3-2) and TRBJ2-1, with 9 bases fitting TRBD2. The germline V gene has CDR1 LGHDT and CDR2 YNNKEL (reference sequence). The CDR3 covers 15 residues. With 4 bases clipped from V and 2 bases from J, the junction kept 3 bases outside the gene matches.

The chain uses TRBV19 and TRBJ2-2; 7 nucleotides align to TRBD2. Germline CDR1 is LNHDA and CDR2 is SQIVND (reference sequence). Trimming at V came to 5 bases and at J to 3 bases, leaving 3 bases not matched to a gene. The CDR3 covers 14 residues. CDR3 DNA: TGTGCCAGTAGTTGGGAGGGGTACACCGGGGAGCTGTTTTTT. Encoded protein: CASSWEGYTGELFF.

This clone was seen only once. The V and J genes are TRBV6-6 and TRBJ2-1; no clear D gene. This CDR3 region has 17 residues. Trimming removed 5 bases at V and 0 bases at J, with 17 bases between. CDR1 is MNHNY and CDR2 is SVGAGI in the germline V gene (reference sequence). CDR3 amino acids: CASSPGRHLGSYNEQFF. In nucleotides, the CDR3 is TGTGCCAGCAGTCCAGGCAGGCACCTGGGCTCCTACAATGAGCAGTTCTTC.

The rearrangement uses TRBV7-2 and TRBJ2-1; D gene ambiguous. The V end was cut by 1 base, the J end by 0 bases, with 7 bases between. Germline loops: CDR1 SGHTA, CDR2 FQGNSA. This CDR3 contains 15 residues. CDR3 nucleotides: TGTGCCAGCAGCTTAGAGTGGAGCTCCTACAATGAGCAGTTCTTC. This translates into CASSLEWSSYNEQFF. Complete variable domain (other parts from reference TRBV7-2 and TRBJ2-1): GAGVSQSPSNKVTEKGKDVELRCDPISGHTALYWYRQSLGQGLEFLIYFQGNSAPDKSGLPSDRFSAERTGGSVSTLTIQRTQQEDSAVYLCASSLEWSSYNEQFFGPGTRLTVL.

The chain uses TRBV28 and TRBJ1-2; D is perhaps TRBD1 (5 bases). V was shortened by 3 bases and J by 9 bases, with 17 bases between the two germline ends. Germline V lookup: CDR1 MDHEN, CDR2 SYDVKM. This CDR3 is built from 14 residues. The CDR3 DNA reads TGTGCCAGCAGTTTTGGGGCAGGGTTAACGCGCTACACCTTC. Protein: CASSFGAGLTRYTF.

CDR3 coding DNA: TGTGCCAGCAGTTTAGGCCGGGGACAGGGGAAGGATCAGCCCCAGCATTTT. Protein sequence: CASSLGRGQGKDQPQHF. V and J are TRBV28 and TRBJ1-5, with 10 nucleotides matching TRBD1. The length of the CDR3 is 17 residues. CDR1 is MDHEN, CDR2 SYDVKM, per germline. V shed 2 bases and J 5 bases; nucleotides not matched to a gene: 9.

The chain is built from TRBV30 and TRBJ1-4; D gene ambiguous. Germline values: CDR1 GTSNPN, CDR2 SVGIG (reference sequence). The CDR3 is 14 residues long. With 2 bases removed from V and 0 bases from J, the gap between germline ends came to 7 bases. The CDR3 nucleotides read TGTGCCTGGAGTCGGACTGCAACTAATGAAAAACTGTTTTTT. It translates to CAWSRTATNEKLFF.

CDR3 amino acids: CAWGQVGDTQYF. CDR3 DNA: TGTGCCTGGGGACAGGTGGGAGATACGCAGTATTTT. The chain has TRBV30 and TRBJ2-3; 7 positions agree with TRBD1. The CDR3 extends over 12 amino acids. The germline V gene encodes CDR1 GTSNPN and CDR2 SVGIG (reference sequence). V lost 5 bases and J lost 5; bases outside the gene matches: 4.

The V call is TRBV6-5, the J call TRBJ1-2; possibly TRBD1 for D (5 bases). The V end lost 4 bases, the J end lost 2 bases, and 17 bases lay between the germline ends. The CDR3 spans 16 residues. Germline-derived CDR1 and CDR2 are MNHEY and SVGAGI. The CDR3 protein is CASSLDSLESNYGYTF. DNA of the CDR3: TGTGCCAGCAGTTTAGACAGCCTGGAATCAAACTATGGCTACACCTTC.

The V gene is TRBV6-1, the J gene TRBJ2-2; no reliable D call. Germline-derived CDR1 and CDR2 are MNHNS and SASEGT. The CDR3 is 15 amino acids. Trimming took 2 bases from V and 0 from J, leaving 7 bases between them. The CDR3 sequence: CASSEWASNTGELFF. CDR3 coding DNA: TGTGCCAGCAGTGAATGGGCCTCGAACACCGGGGAGCTGTTTTTT.

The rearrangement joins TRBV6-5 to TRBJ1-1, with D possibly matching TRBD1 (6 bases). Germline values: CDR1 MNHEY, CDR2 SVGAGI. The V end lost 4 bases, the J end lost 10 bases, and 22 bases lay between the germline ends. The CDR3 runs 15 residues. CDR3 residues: CASSSTGILRGGAFF. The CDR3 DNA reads TGTGCCAGCAGTTCAACCGGGATACTCAGAGGGGGAGCTTTCTTT.

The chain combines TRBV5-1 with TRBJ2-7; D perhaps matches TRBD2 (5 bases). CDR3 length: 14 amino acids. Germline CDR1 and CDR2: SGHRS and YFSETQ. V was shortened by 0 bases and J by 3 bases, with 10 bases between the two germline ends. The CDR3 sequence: CASSLVASGYEQYF. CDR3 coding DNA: TGCGCCAGCAGCTTGGTTGCGAGCGGCTACGAGCAGTACTTC.

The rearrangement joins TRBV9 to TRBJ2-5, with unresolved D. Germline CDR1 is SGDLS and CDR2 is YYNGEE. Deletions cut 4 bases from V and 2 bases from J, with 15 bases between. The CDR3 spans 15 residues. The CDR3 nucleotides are TGTGCCAGCAGCCCGTCGGGTGGCCTGCAAGAGACCCAGTACTTC. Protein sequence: CASSPSGGLQETQYF.

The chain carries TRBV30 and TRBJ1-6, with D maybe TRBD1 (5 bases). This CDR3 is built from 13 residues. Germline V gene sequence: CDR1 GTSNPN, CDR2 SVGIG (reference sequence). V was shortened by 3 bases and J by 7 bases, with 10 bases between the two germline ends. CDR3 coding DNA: TGTGCCTGGAGCCAGACAGCCAATTCACCCCTCCACTTT. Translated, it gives CAWSQTANSPLHF.